This TCR beta chain was recovered during a study of Graves' ophthalmopathy and Graves' hyperthyroidism. Moderately to severely active ophthalmopathy under 3 months, CAS at least 3, NOSPECS at least 4. Other autoimmune disease, uncontrolled infection, pregnancy and lactation led to exclusion. This clonotype was detected a few times. Antigen specificity is unknown. Amplification targeted the TCR beta CDR3 regions, with RNA transcripts as the source material. The first-round RT-PCR employed HTBI primers together with the Qiagen OneStep RT-PCR kit. A multiplex PCR was then performed as the second round. A single record per CDR3 protein comes from TCRdb applying MiXCR to the multiplex PCR reads. Of hundreds of thousands of distinct CDR3 sequences in the sample, 35% to 45% were seen once. The study's findings and limits: Sensitivity reached 87.88% and specificity over 65% for a 13-signature model separating ophthalmopathy from stable hyperthyroidism. A majority of expanded thyroid clonotypes exceeding 0.001 frequency were likewise present in blood.

CDR1 is ENHRY, CDR2 SYGVKD, per germline. The CDR3 runs to 13 residues. The V gene is TRBV10-3, the J gene TRBJ1-5; D unclear. The J call may be mistaken, given a closer DNA end match to TRBJ2-3. The TCR originated in an adult man with Graves' ophthalmopathy. What was sequenced was peripheral blood. The CDR3 DNA reads TGTGCCATCAGTGAAGCTACCCCGGGCGGGCAGTATTTT. This gives the protein CAISEATPGGQYF.